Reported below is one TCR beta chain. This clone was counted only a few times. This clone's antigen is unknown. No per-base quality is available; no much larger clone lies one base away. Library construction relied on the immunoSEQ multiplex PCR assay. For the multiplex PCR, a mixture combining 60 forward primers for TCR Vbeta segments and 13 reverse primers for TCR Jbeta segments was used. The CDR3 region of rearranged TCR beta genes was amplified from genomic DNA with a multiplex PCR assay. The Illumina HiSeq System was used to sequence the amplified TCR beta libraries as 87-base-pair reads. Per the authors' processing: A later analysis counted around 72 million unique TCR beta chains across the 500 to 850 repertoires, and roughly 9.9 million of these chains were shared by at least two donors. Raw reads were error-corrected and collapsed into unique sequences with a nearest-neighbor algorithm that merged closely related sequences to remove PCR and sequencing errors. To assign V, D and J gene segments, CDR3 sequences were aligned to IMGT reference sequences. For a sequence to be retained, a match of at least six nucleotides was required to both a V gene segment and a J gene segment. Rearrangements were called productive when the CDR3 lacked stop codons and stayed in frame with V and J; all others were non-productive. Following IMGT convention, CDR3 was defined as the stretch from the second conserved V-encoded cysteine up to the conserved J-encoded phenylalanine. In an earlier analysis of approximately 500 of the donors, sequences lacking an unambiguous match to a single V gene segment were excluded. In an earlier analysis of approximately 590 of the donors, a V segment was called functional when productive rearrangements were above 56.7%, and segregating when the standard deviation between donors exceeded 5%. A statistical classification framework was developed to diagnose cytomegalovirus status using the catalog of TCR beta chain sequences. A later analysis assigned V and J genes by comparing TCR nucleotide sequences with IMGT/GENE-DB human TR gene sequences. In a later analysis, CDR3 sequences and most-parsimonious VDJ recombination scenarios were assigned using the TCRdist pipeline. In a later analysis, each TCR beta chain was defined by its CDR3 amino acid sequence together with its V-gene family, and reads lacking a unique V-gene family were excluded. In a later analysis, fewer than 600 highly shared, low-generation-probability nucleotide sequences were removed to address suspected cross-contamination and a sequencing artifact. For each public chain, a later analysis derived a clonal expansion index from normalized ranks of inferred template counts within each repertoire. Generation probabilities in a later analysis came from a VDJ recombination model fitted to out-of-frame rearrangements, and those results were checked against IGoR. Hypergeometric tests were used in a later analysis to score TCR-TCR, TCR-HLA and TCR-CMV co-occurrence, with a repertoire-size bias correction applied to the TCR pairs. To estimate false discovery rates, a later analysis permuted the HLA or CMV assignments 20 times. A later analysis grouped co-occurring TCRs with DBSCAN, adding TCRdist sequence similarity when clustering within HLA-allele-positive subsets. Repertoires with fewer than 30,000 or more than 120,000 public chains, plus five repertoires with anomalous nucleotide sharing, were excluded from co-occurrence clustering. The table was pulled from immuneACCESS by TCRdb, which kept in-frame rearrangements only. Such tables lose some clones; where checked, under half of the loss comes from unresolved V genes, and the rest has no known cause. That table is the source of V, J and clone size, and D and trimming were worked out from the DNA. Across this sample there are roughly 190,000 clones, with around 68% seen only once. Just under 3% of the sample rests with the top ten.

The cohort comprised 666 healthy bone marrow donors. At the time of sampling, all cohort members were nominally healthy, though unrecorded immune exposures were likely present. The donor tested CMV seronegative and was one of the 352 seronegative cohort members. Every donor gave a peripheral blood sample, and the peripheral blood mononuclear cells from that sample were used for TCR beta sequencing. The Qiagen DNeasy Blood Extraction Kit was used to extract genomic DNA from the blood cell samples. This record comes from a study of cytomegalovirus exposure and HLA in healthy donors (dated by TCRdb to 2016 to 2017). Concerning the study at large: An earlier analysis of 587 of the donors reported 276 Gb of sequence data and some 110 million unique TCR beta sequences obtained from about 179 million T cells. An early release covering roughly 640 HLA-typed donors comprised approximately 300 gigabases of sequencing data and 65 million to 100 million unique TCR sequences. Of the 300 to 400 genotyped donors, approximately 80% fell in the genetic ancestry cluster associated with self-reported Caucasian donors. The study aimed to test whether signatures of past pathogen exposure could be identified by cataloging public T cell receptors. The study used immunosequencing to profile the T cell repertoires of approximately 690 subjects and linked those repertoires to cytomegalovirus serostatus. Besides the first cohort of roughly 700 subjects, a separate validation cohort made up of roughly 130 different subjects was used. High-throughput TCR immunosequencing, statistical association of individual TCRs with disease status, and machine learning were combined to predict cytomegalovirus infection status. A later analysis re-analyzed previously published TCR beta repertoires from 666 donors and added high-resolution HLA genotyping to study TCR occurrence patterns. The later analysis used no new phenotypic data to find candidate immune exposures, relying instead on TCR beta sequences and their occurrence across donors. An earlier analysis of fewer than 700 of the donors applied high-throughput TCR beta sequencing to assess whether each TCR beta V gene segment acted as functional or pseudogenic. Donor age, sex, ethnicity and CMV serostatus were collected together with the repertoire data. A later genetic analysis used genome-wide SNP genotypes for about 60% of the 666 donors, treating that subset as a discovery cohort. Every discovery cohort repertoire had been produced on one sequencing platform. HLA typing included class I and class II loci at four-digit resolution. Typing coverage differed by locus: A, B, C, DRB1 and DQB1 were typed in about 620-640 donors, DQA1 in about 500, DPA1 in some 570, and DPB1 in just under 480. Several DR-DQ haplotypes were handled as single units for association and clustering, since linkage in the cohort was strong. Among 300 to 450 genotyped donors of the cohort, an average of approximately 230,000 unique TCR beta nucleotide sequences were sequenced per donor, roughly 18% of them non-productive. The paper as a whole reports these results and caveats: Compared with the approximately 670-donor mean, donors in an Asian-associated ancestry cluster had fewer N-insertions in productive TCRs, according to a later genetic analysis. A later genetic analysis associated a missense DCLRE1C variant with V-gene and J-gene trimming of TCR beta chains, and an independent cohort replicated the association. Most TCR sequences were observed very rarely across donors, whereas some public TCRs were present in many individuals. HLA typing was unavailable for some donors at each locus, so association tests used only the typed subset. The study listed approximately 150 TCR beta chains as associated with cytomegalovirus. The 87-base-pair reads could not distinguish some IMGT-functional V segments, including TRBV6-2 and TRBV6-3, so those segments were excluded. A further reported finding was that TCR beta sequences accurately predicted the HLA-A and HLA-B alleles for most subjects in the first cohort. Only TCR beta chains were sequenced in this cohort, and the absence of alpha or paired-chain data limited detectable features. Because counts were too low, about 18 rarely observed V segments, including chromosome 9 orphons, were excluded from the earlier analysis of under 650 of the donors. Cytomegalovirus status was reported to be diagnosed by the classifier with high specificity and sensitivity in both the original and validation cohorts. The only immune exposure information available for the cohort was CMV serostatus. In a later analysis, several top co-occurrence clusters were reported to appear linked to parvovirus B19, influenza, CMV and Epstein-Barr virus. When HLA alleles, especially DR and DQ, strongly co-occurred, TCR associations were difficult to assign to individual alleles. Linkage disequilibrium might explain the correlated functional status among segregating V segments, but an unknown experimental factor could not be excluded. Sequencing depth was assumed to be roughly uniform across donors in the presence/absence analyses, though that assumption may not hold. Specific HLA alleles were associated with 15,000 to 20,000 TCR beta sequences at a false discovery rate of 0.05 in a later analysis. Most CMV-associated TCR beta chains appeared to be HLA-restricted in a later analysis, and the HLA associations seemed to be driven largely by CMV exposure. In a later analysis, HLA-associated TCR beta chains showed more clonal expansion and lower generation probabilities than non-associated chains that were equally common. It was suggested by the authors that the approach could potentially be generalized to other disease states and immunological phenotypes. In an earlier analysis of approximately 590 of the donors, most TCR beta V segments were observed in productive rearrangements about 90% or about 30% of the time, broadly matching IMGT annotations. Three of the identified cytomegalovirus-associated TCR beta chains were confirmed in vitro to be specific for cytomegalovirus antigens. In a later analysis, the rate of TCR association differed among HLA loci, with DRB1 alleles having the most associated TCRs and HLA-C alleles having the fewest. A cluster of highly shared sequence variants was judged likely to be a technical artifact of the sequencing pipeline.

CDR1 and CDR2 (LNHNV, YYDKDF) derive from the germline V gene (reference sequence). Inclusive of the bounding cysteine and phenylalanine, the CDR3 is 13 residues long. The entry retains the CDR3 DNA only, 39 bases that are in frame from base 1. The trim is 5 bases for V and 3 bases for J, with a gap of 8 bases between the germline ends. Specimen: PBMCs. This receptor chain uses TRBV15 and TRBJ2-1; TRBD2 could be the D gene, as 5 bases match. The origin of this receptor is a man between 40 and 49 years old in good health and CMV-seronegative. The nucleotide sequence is TGTGCCACCAGCGGGCGGGTCTACAATGAGCAGTTCTTC. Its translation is CATSGRVYNEQFF. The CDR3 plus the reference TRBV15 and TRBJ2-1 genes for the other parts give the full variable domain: DAMVIQNPRYQVTQFGKPVTLSCSQTLNHNVMYWYQQKSSQAPKLLFHYYDKDFNNEADTPDNFQSRRPNTSFCFLDIRSPGLGDTAMYLCATSGRVYNEQFFGPGTRLTVL.